Below are 18 T cell receptor beta chains sequenced from a single sample in a study of blood T cell repertoires in COVID-19. Data came from immunoSEQ multiplex PCR; TCRdb stores just in-frame clones and leaves some out. The data contain about 210,000 clones, around 85% of them seen just once; the ten biggest clones take up around 0.7%. The specimen sequenced was peripheral blood. The receptors come from a man aged 35-49 years with acute or convalescent COVID-19.

This clone was seen a handful of times. J is TRBJ2-1 and V is TRBV9; a weak D match, TRBD2 (5 bases). Deletions cut 0 bases from V and 10 bases from J, with 11 bases between. CDR3 length: 13 amino acids. From germline, CDR1 is SGDLS and CDR2 YYNGEE. The CDR3 protein is CASSVGATGEQFF. The CDR3 bases are TGTGCCAGCAGCGTAGGGGCTACGGGGGAGCAGTTCTTC.

The genes are TRBV3-1 (or the pseudogene TRBV3-2) and TRBJ2-1, with D possibly TRBD2 on 5 matching bases. The germline V gene has CDR1 LGHDT and CDR2 YNNKEL (reference sequence). The CDR3 loop spans 17 amino acids. The germline V and J ends were trimmed by 0 bases and 7 bases, with 19 bases remaining between them. The CDR3, as DNA: TGTGCCAGCAGCCAAGAAGGGTTAGCGCCCCGAGGGAATGAGCAGTTCTTC. This codes for CASSQEGLAPRGNEQFF.

V usage is TRBV5-1 and J usage is TRBJ2-1, with 10 nucleotides matching TRBD2. From germline, CDR1 is SGHRS and CDR2 YFSETQ. V trimming: 2 bases; J trimming: 5 bases; junction bases outside the gene matches: 4. This CDR3 is 15 amino acids long. CDR3 coding DNA: TGCGCCAGCAGCTTCGGACTAGCGGTAGACAATGAGCAGTTCTTC. Translating it yields CASSFGLAVDNEQFF.

The chain is built from TRBV3-1 (or the pseudogene TRBV3-2) and TRBJ2-5; maybe TRBD1 (6 bases). Germline CDR1 is LGHDT and CDR2 is YNNKEL (reference sequence). V was shortened by 4 bases and J by 2 bases, with 17 bases between the two germline ends. The CDR3 contains 16 residues. Here the CDR3 DNA reads TGTGCCAGCAGCCCATACGGGACATTTGATCAAGAGACCCAGTACTTC. This sequence encodes CASSPYGTFDQETQYF.

This chain connects TRBV6-6 to TRBJ2-7; TRBD1 matches 7 bases. After removal of 5 bases from V and 6 bases from J, the junction contained 10 bases not matched to a gene. Germline V CDR1 and CDR2: MNHNY, SVGAGI (reference sequence). CDR3 length equals 14 residues. CDR3 DNA: TGTGCCAGCAGTCAGGGGGATAGCCGTACCGAGCAGTACTTC. It codes for CASSQGDSRTEQYF.

This clone has just a few counts. The CDR3 is CSVGGGGAGLDYGYTF. The CDR3 nucleotides read TGCAGCGTCGGTGGGGGGGGCGCGGGCCTCGATTATGGCTACACCTTC. The chain joins TRBV29-1 to TRBJ1-2, with D perhaps TRBD1 (6 bases). The ends were cut back, 6 bases at V and 5 bases at J, with 25 bases in the middle. There are 16 residues in the CDR3. CDR1 is SQVTM and CDR2 is ANQGSEA in the germline V gene.

Here the CDR3 DNA reads TGTGCCTGGAGTGGACTGGTGGGGGGGGGACTACTTTCCGAGCAGTACTTC. It translates to CAWSGLVGGGLLSEQYF. The genes are TRBV30 and TRBJ2-7, with 7 bases fitting TRBD2. Germline V gives CDR1 GTSNPN, CDR2 SVGIG (reference sequence). CDR3 length equals 17 residues. V lost 1 base to trimming and J lost 6 bases; unmatched junction nucleotides: 18.

The V gene is TRBV15, the J gene TRBJ1-1; D gene unclear. The CDR3 has 16 residues. V gave up 5 bases and J gave up 3 bases, with 19 bases separating them. The germline CDR1 and CDR2 sequences are LNHNV and YYDKDF (reference sequence). DNA of the CDR3: TGTGCCACCAGCGGGAGGGTCGGGATTGGGGACACTGAAGCTTTCTTT. Protein: CATSGRVGIGDTEAFF.

The chain is built from TRBV5-1 and TRBJ2-5, with TRBD1 identical over 7 bases. Germline loops: CDR1 SGHRS, CDR2 YFSETQ. Losses at the gene ends were 4 bases for V and 1 base for J; bases not matched to a gene: 13. This CDR3 has 17 residues. CDR3 residues: CASSPGQPNLLQETQYF. The CDR3 DNA reads TGCGCCAGCAGCCCGGGACAGCCAAACCTTCTCCAAGAGACCCAGTACTTC.

This clone was counted once. The chain recombines TRBV4-1 with TRBJ2-7, with D possibly matching TRBD2 (6 bases). The CDR3 contains 14 residues. V gave up 0 bases and J gave up 2 bases, with 8 bases separating them. Per the germline V gene, CDR1 is MGHRA and CDR2 is YSYEKL. CDR3 DNA: TGCGCCAGCAGCCAAGAGGGGGGTCCCTACGAGCAGTACTTC. This sequence encodes CASSQEGGPYEQYF.

The J gene is TRBJ2-3, the V gene TRBV19, with 9 positions matching TRBD2. The germline V gene encodes CDR1 LNHDA and CDR2 SQIVND (reference sequence). The ends lost 5 bases at V and 5 bases at J; junction bases unmatched: 11. The CDR3 loop spans 16 amino acids. The CDR3 DNA reads TGTGCCAGTAGTGGAAGAGGCGGGGGGGCTGGAGATACGCAGTATTTT. Translating it yields CASSGRGGGAGDTQYF.

This chain links TRBV6-5 with TRBJ1-4; D remains unclear. Germline V lookup: CDR1 MNHEY, CDR2 SVGAGI. CDR3 length: 15 residues. V was cut by 6 bases and J by 0 bases, with 11 bases left in between. In DNA form, the CDR3 reads TGTGCCAGCAGATTCGACTTATCAACTAATGAAAAACTGTTTTTT. It specifies CASRFDLSTNEKLFF.

V is TRBV12-3 or TRBV12-4 and J is TRBJ1-2; weak D call: TRBD1 (6 bases). The CDR3 loop spans 13 amino acids. V gave up 5 bases and J gave up 6 bases, with 13 bases separating them. The CDR3 coding sequence is TGTGCCAGCAGTCTGCGGACAGTTGATGGCTACACCTTC. Its protein product is CASSLRTVDGYTF.

The CDR3 nucleotides are TGTGCCAGTAGTCTCCGGACAGGGTTATCCGGGGAGCTGTTTTTT. It encodes CASSLRTGLSGELFF. The rearrangement joins TRBV19 to TRBJ2-2; 8 positions match TRBD1. CDR1 and CDR2 from the germline V gene are LNHDA and SQIVND (reference sequence). The J segment lost 6 bases and the V segment lost 5 bases, leaving 8 bases of the junction unmatched. There are 15 residues in the CDR3.

The chain couples TRBV6-5 to TRBJ1-2; possibly TRBD1 for D (6 bases). CDR3 size: 14 residues. The germline V and J ends were trimmed by 5 bases and 2 bases, with 12 bases remaining between them. The germline gives CDR1 MNHEY, CDR2 SVGAGI. Here the CDR3 DNA reads TGTGCCAGCAGTCCCAAGGGGGAGAACTATGGCTACACCTTC. Residues: CASSPKGENYGYTF.

The V call is TRBV5-1, the J call TRBJ2-5, with TRBD2 matching over 9 bases. J gave up 4 bases and V 0 bases, and 22 bases lay outside the gene matches. CDR3 length: 21 amino acids. The V gene's germline CDR1 is SGHRS and CDR2 YFSETQ. In DNA, the CDR3 is TGCGCCAGCAGCTTGGGAGAGGAGAGTGGGAATAGCGGGAGATCCCCAGAGACCCAGTACTTC. This translates into CASSLGEESGNSGRSPETQYF.

V and J are TRBV6-5 and TRBJ2-1; perhaps TRBD2 as D (6 bases). The CDR3 loop spans 14 amino acids. Germline CDR1 is MNHEY and CDR2 is SVGAGI. Between the trimmed V and J ends, which lost 5 bases and 4 bases, there was a span of 12 bases. CDR3 DNA: TGTGCCAGCAGTATCGGGACTTCATACAATGAGCAGTTCTTC. Translating it yields CASSIGTSYNEQFF.

CDR3 in amino acids: CASSPDEAAPLHF. As DNA, the CDR3 is TGTGCCAGCTCACCCGACGAAGCGGCACCCCTCCACTTT. The V call is TRBV18, the J call TRBJ1-6; D is uncertain. Trimming pared 3 bases from V and 11 bases from J, leaving 11 bases between. This CDR3 contains 13 residues. The V gene's germline CDR1 is KGHSH and CDR2 LQKENI.